This paragraph covers one T cell receptor beta chain sequence. Its antigen is undetermined. These data belong to a study of ipilimumab plus nivolumab after autologous stem cell transplantation. Study results and limitations: TCR repertoire, Treg phenotype and gut microbiota reportedly support more study of this approach.

Profiling relied on immunoSEQ multiplex PCR, and the TCRdb table lists in-frame clones only, not all of them. The sample gives about 40,000 clones, almost 95% of which show up once; 0.9% is in the top ten. Starting 14 to 28 days after autologous transplant, ipilimumab 1 mg/kg was given. Patients received nivolumab 3 mg/kg at weeks 1, 4, 7, 10, then fortnightly to week 26. Trimming took 0 bases from V and 7 from J, leaving 9 bases between them. Germline-derived CDR1 and CDR2 are SGHDN and FVKESK. The CDR3 extends over 13 amino acids. Sample: PBMCs, taken in a trial of ipilimumab plus nivolumab as post-transplant consolidation. The TCR was taken from a male donor with multiple myeloma. The chain employs TRBV14 and TRBJ1-2; D is ambiguous. The chain's CDR3 is CASSQEHSFGYTF. The CDR3 DNA follows: TGTGCCAGCAGCCAAGAGCACAGCTTTGGCTACACCTTC.